This record concerns one T cell receptor (beta chain) sequence. The germline CDR1 and CDR2 sequences are MGHRA and YSYEKL. V was shortened by 0 bases and J by 2 bases, with 10 bases between the two germline ends. CDR3 length: 15 amino acids. These data are taken from a study of cytomegalovirus exposure and HLA in healthy donors. Assay: immunoSEQ multiplex PCR; the TCRdb copy retains only in-frame clones and omits some. This table has more than 95,000 clones, 70% to 90% appearing once. The V gene is TRBV4-1, the J gene TRBJ1-2; D is ambiguous. Input material: PBMCs. This TCR came from a man younger than 35 in good health and CMV-seropositive. The CDR3 nucleotides read TGCGCCAGCAGCCAAGAGGAGGGCAGAAACTATGGCTACACCTTC. Translating gives CASSQEEGRNYGYTF.